This T cell receptor (beta chain) was captured by sequencing in a study of T cell responses to AZD1222 COVID-19 vaccine. Germline CDR1 is SGHRS and CDR2 is YFSETQ. Deletions cut 2 bases from V and 9 bases from J, with 9 bases between. The CDR3 contains 12 residues. Study-wide results and caveats: Recipients of AZD1222 seropositive at baseline numbered only six or seven. Sampled repertoires all dated from after the peak T cell response.

Only in-frame clones appear in the TCRdb table, and some are missing; sequencing was by immunoSEQ multiplex PCR. The table lists about 190,000 clones, about nine tenths of them singletons, with 0.99% in the top ten. Comment on this clone: Its specificity is not known.

Sequences were derived from peripheral blood, sampled on day 0 of AZD1222 vaccination. This rearrangement joins TRBV5-1 to TRBJ2-1; D is ambiguous. This TCR derives from an adult in good health. The CDR3 is CASSFRLTEQFF. The CDR3 DNA reads TGCGCCAGCAGCTTCCGGTTAACTGAGCAGTTCTTC.